The 17 T cell receptor beta chains below come from one sample, sequenced in a study of cytomegalovirus exposure and HLA in healthy donors. Vbeta (60) and Jbeta (13) primers were used in the PCR. TCRdb's copy holds only in-frame clones and misses some; the assay was immunoSEQ multiplex PCR. The sample has hundreds of thousands of clones; 76% are singletons. Sequenced: PBMCs. These receptor sequences come from a man aged 18 to 30 in good health and CMV-seronegative.

This clone has a single count. The chain has TRBV12-5 and TRBJ2-7; TRBD1 matches at 9 bases. The ends lost 1 base at V and 3 bases at J; junction bases unmatched: 1. CDR3 size: 14 residues. In germline, CDR1 is LGHNT, CDR2 FRNRAP. In DNA, the CDR3 is TGTGCTAGTGGTTTGGGACAGGGGGTCTACGAGCAGTACTTC. It specifies CASGLGQGVYEQYF.

The chain uses TRBV6-1 and TRBJ1-1; D is unresolved. Germline V gene lookup returns CDR1 MNHNS and CDR2 SASEGT. Trimming took off 2 bases at V and 0 bases at J, with 10 bases between the two ends. The CDR3 length is 15 residues. The CDR3: CASSERRALNTEAFF. Written as DNA, the CDR3 is TGTGCCAGCAGTGAACGGAGGGCTTTGAACACTGAAGCTTTCTTT.

The chain couples TRBV9 to TRBJ2-3; D may be TRBD2 (5 bases). V lost 0 bases to trimming and J lost 0 bases, with 8 bases between them. The CDR3 extends over 15 amino acids. Per germline, CDR1 SGDLS and CDR2 YYNGEE. The CDR3 reads CASSVDGDSTDTQYF. The DNA for the CDR3 is TGTGCCAGCAGCGTAGACGGGGATAGCACAGATACGCAGTATTTT.

This rearrangement joins TRBV5-6 to TRBJ2-5; 10 bases are a match to TRBD2. The CDR3 has 16 residues. V shed 6 bases, J shed 7 bases, and the junction held 15 bases outside the gene matches. Germline CDR1 SGHDT, CDR2 YYEEEE. CDR3 loop: CASNSKLAGGLPTQYF. In nucleotides, the CDR3 is TGTGCCAGCAACTCCAAATTAGCGGGAGGCCTACCGACCCAGTACTTC.

This clone has more than one count but fewer than ten. The chain carries TRBV30 and TRBJ2-1; perhaps TRBD1 as D (5 bases). Per germline, CDR1 GTSNPN and CDR2 SVGIG (reference sequence). The CDR3 contains 11 residues. Trimming cost V 3 bases and J 7 bases, with 7 bases left between them. CDR3 amino acids: CAWSRANEQFF. The CDR3 DNA reads TGTGCCTGGAGCAGGGCAAATGAGCAGTTCTTC.

This rearrangement joins TRBV18 to TRBJ2-1; 8 nucleotides align to TRBD2. The V segment lost 4 bases and the J segment 8 bases; nucleotides outside the gene matches: 4. This CDR3 contains 13 residues. The germline CDR1 and CDR2 sequences are KGHSH and LQKENI. The CDR3 is CASSLREGDEQFF. Written as DNA, the CDR3 is TGTGCCAGCTCACTCCGGGAGGGCGATGAGCAGTTCTTC. The variable domain in full, completed from reference TRBV18 and TRBJ2-1, reads NAGVMQNPRHLVRRRGQEARLRCSPMKGHSHVYWYRQLPEEGLKFMVYLQKENIIDESGMPKERFSAEFPKEGPSILRIQQVVRGDSAAYFCASSLREGDEQFFGPGTRLTVL.

The V gene is TRBV7-6, the J gene TRBJ2-7, with D hard to call. Per the germline V gene, CDR1 is SGHVS and CDR2 is FNYEAQ. Trimming removed 4 bases at V and 0 bases at J, with 10 bases between. The CDR3 length is 14 residues. The CDR3 DNA is TGTGCCAGCAGCTCTCGGGTCCACTCCTACGAGCAGTACTTC. This sequence encodes CASSSRVHSYEQYF.

This sequence joins TRBV19 and TRBJ1-3; D not resolved. V shed 0 bases and J shed 4 bases, with 4 bases lying between them. The germline V gene encodes CDR1 LNHDA and CDR2 SQIVND (reference sequence). The CDR3 is 13 amino acids. CDR3 coding DNA: TGTGCCAGTAGTATAGACGCGGGAAACACCATATATTTT. This gives the protein CASSIDAGNTIYF.

The chain employs TRBV7-2 and TRBJ1-3; D gene unclear. Germline CDR1 is SGHTA and CDR2 is FQGNSA. Trimming shortened V by 2 bases and J by 0 bases, and 11 bases separated the two germline ends. The CDR3 covers 16 residues. The CDR3, as DNA: TGTGCCAGCAGCTTACATGGGAGAAACTCTGGAAACACCATATATTTT. Amino acid sequence: CASSLHGRNSGNTIYF.

The CDR3 loop reads CASSPQGQGEKLFF. Here the CDR3 DNA reads TGTGCCAGCTCACCGCAAGGACAGGGTGAAAAACTGTTTTTT. The chain recombines TRBV18 with TRBJ1-4; 8 bases fit TRBD1. V shed 3 bases, J shed 7 bases, and the junction held 4 bases outside the gene matches. The CDR3 contains 14 residues. From germline, CDR1 is KGHSH and CDR2 LQKENI.

This rearrangement joins TRBV9 to TRBJ2-7; D may be TRBD2 (6 bases). Germline V gene sequence: CDR1 SGDLS, CDR2 YYNGEE. Between the trimmed V and J ends, which lost 0 bases and 4 bases, there was a span of 14 bases. This CDR3 region has 15 residues. CDR3 region: CASSVEWHRGYEQYF. The CDR3 DNA reads as TGTGCCAGCAGCGTAGAGTGGCACCGGGGGTACGAGCAGTACTTC.

Of note for this clone: The sample holds other DNA sequences that translate to the same CDR3. This chain links TRBV5-1 with TRBJ1-4; D is unresolved. Between the trimmed V and J ends, which lost 0 bases and 1 base, there was a span of 4 bases. The germline V gene has CDR1 SGHRS and CDR2 YFSETQ. The CDR3 runs 14 residues. CDR3 nucleotide sequence: TGCGCCAGCAGCTTGGGCGGAACTAATGAAAAACTGTTTTTT. This translates into CASSLGGTNEKLFF.

This clone was observed a handful of times. This CDR3 is CAISGAGQGSGYTF. The DNA for the CDR3 is TGTGCCATCAGTGGCGCGGGACAGGGAAGTGGCTACACCTTC. This chain uses TRBV10-3 with TRBJ1-2; 9 nucleotides align to TRBD1. V shed 4 bases, J shed 7 bases, and the junction held 7 bases outside the gene matches. This CDR3 spans 14 amino acids. The germline gives CDR1 ENHRY, CDR2 SYGVKD.

The chain carries TRBV6-6 and TRBJ1-1; no reliable D call. CDR3 length: 14 residues. The V end was cut by 2 bases, the J end by 0 bases, with 7 bases between. Per germline, CDR1 MNHNY and CDR2 SVGAGI (reference sequence). DNA of the CDR3: TGTGCCAGCAGTTACGGTCAGGTGAACACTGAAGCTTTCTTT. Its protein product is CASSYGQVNTEAFF.

The chain joins TRBV18 to TRBJ1-1, with D maybe TRBD1 (5 bases). This CDR3 is built from 13 residues. Germline CDR1 is KGHSH and CDR2 is LQKENI. V lost 6 bases and J lost 0, with 8 bases in between. CDR3 coding DNA: TGTGCCAGCTCGCTCAGGGTGAACACTGAAGCTTTCTTT. This encodes CASSLRVNTEAFF.

The rearrangement joins TRBV7-9 to TRBJ2-1, with D unresolved. Trimming removed 2 bases from V and 6 bases from J, with 8 bases in between. CDR3 length equals 13 residues. CDR1 and CDR2 (germline): SEHNR, FQNEAQ (reference sequence). CDR3 protein: CASSLSVINEQFF. The DNA of the CDR3 is TGTGCCAGCAGCTTATCAGTGATCAATGAGCAGTTCTTC. Looking up the rest from reference TRBV7-9 and TRBJ2-1 gives the full variable domain: DTGVSQNPRHKITKRGQNVTFRCDPISEHNRLYWYRQTLGQGPEFLTYFQNEAQLEKSRLLSDRFSAERPKGSFSTLEIQRTEQGDSAMYLCASSLSVINEQFFGPGTRLTVL.

This clone showed up just once. The chain links TRBV6-5 to TRBJ2-3, with D possibly matching TRBD2 (5 bases). V shed 0 bases and J shed 4 bases, with 14 bases lying between them. The CDR3 is 16 residues long. Germline loops: CDR1 MNHEY, CDR2 SVGAGI. As DNA, the CDR3 is TGTGCCAGCAGTTACTCGGGCCGAGGGCTCCCAGATACGCAGTATTTT. Protein: CASSYSGRGLPDTQYF.